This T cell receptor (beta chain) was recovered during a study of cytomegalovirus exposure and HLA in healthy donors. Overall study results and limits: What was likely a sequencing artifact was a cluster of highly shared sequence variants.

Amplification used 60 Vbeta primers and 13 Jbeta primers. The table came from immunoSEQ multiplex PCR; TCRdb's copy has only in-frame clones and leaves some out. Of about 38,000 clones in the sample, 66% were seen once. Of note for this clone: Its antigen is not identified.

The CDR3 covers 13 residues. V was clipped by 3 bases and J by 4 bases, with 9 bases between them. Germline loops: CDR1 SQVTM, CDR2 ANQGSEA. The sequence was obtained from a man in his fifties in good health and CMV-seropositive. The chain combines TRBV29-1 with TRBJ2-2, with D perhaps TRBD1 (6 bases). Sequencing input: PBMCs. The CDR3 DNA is TGCAGCGTTGAGGGGGCGAGCACCGGGGAGCTGTTTTTT. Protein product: CSVEGASTGELFF.